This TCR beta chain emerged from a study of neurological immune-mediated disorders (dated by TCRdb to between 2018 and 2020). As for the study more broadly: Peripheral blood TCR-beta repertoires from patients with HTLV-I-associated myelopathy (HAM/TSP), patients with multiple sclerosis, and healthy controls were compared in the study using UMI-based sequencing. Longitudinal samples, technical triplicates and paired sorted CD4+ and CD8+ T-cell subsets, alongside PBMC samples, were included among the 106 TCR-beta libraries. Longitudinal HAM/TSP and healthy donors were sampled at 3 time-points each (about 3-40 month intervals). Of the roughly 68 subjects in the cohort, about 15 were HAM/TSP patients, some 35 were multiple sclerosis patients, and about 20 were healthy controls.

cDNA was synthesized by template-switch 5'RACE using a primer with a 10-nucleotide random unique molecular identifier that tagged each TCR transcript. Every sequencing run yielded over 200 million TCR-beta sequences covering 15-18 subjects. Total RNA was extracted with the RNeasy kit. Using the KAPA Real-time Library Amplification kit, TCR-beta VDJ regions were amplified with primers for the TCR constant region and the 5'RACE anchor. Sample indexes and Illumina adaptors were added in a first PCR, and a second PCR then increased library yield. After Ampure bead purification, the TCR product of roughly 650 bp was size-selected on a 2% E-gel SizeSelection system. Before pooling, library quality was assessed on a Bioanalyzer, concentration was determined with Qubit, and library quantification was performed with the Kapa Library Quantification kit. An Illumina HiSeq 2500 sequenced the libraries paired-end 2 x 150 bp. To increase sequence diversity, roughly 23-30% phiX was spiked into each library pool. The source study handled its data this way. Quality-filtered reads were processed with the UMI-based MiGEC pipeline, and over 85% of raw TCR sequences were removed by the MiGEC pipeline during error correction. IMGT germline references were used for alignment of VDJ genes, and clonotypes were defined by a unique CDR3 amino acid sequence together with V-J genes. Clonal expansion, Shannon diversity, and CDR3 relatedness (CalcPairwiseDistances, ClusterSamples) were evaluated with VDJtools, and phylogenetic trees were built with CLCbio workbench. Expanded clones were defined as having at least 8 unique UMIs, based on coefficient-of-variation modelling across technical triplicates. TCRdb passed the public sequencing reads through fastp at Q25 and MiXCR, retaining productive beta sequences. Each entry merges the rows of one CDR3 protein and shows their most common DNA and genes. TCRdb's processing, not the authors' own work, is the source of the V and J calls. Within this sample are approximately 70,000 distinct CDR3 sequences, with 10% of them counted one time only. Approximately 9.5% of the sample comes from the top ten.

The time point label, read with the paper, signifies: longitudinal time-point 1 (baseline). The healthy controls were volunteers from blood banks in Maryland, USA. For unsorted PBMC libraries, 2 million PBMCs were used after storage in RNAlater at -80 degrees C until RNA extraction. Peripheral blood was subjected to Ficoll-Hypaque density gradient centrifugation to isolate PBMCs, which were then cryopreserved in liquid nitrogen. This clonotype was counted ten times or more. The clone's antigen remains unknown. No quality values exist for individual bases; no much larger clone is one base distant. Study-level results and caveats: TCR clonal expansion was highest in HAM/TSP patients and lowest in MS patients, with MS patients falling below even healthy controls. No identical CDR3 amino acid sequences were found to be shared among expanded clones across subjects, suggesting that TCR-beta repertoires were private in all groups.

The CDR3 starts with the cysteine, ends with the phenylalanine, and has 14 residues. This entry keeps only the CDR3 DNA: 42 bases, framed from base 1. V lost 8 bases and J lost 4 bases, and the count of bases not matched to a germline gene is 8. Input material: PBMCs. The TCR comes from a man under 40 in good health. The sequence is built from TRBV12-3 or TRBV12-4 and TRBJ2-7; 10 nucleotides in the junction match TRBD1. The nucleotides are TGTGCCAGCGGGGGACAGGGGAGTAGGTACGAGCAGTACTTC. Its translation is CASGGQGSRYEQYF.